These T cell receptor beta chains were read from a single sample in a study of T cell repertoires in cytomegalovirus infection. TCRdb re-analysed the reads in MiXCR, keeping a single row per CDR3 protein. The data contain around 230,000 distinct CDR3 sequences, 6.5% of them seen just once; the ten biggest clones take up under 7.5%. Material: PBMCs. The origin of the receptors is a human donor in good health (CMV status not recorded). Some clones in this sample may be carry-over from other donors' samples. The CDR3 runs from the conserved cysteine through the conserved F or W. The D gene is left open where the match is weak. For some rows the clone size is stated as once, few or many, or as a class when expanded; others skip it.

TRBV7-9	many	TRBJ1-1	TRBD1	CASSIRQGAVDTEAFF	TGTGCCAGCAGCATCCGACAGGGGGCTGTGGACACTGAAGCTTTCTTT
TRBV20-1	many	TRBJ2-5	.	CSARDLRDYQETQYF	TGCAGTGCTAGAGATCTCAGGGACTACCAAGAGACCCAGTACTTC
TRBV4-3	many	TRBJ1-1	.	CASSQDVGGNTEAFF	TGCGCCAGCAGCCAAGATGTGGGGGGAAACACTGAAGCTTTCTTT
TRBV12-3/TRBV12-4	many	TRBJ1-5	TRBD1	CASSWEGDRDNQPQHF	TGTGCCAGCAGTTGGGAGGGGGACAGGGACAATCAGCCCCAGCATTTT
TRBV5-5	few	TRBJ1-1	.	CASSLVGLSSENTEAFF	TGTGCCAGCAGCTTGGTGGGGTTAAGCAGTGAGAACACTGAAGCTTTCTTT
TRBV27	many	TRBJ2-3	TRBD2	CASSLPQLAGGTDTQYF	TGTGCCAGCAGTTTACCCCAACTAGCGGGGGGCACAGATACGCAGTATTTT
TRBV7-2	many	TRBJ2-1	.	CASSLGGGVAYNEQFF	TGTGCCAGCAGCTTAGGAGGAGGGGTTGCCTACAATGAGCAGTTCTTC
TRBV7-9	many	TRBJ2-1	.	CASSFVTGFYNEQFF	TGTGCCAGCAGCTTTGTGACGGGGTTCTACAATGAGCAGTTCTTC
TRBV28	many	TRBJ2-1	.	CASSPLQGGMNDEQFF	TGTGCCAGCAGCCCACTACAGGGAGGAATGAACGATGAGCAGTTCTTC
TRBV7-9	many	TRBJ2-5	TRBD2	CASSRGGPGTQYF	TGTGCCAGCAGCCGGGGGGGGCCAGGGACCCAGTACTTC
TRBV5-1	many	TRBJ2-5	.	CASSLQGEETQYF	TGTGCCAGCAGCTTACAGGGTGAAGAGACCCAGTACTTC
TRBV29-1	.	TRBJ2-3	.	CSAGRFTDTQYF	TGCAGCGCTGGGAGATTCACAGATACGCAGTATTTT
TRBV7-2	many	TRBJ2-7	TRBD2	CASSAGLLAGSYEQYF	TGTGCCAGCAGCGCCGGCCTTCTAGCGGGTTCCTACGAGCAGTACTTC
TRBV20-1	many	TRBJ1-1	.	CSARTEANTEAFF	TGCAGTGCTAGAACCGAGGCGAACACTGAAGCTTTCTTT
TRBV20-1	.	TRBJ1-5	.	CSASTRNQPQHF	TGCAGTGCTAGTACTCGTAATCAGCCCCAGCATTTT
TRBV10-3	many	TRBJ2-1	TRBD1	CAISESGTGEDEQFF	TGTGCCATCAGTGAGTCGGGGACAGGGGAGGATGAGCAGTTCTTC
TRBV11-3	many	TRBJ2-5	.	CASSSSNRETQYF	TGTGCCAGCAGCTCCTCCAATAGGGAGACCCAGTACTTC
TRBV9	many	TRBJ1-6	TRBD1	CASSPAGQANSPLHF	TGTGCCAGCAGCCCCGCCGGACAGGCCAATTCACCCCTCCACTTT
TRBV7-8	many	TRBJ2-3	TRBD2	CASSLGTSGTTDTQYF	TGTGCCAGCAGCCTGGGGACTAGCGGGACCACAGATACGCAGTATTTT
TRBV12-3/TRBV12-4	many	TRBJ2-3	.	CASSFLSYTDTQYF	TGTGCCAGCAGTTTTTTGTCTTACACAGATACGCAGTATTTT
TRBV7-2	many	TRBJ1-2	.	CASSQWTDLYGYTF	TGTGCCAGCAGCCAGTGGACCGATCTCTATGGCTACACCTTC
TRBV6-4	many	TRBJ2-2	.	CASSDRDNTGELFF	TGTGCCAGCAGTGACAGGGATAACACCGGGGAGCTGTTTTTT
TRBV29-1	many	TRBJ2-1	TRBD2	CSGRAGEEQFF	TGCAGCGGTAGAGCGGGGGAGGAGCAGTTCTTC
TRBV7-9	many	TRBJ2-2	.	CAGLTGELFF	TGTGCCGGACTAACCGGGGAGCTGTTTTTT
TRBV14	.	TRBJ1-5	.	CASSPGGVGNQPQHF	TGTGCCAGCAGCCCGGGAGGGGTCGGCAATCAGCCCCAGCATTTT
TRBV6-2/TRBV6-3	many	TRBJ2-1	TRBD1	CASLNRDRAFYNEQFF	TGTGCCAGCTTAAATCGGGACAGGGCTTTCTACAATGAGCAGTTCTTC
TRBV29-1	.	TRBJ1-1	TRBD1	CSVRTGNTEAFF	TGCAGCGTTAGGACAGGCAACACTGAAGCTTTCTTT
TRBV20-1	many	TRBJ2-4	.	CSARDAGEDIQYF	TGCAGTGCTAGAGATGCCGGGGAGGACATTCAGTACTTC
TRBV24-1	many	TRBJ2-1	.	CATSDPKELNEQFF	TGTGCCACCAGTGACCCTAAGGAGTTGAATGAGCAGTTCTTC
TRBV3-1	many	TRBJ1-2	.	CASSQLTGDYGYTF	TGTGCCAGCAGCCAACTCACAGGCGACTATGGCTACACCTTC
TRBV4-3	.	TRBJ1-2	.	CASSQGRGTPHGYTF	TGCGCCAGCAGCCAAGGGCGGGGAACCCCTCATGGCTACACCTTC